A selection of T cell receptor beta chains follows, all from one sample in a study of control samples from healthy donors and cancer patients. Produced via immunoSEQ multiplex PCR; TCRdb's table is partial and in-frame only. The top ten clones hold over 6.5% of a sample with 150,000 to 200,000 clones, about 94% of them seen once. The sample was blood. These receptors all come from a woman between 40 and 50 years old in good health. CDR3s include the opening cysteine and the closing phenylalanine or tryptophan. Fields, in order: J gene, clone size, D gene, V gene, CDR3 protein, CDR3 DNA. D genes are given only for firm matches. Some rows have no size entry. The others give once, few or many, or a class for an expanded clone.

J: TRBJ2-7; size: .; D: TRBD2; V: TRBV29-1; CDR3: CSVASGRNYEQYF; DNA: TGCAGCGTTGCCTCCGGGAGGAACTACGAGCAGTACTTC
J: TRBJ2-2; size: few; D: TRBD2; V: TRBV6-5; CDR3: CASRPGGPAGGSGF; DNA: TGTGCCAGCAGACCTGGGGGTCCAGCGGGGGGCTCGGGTTTT
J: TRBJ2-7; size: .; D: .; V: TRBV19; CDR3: CASSAQGGVEQYF; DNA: TGTGCCAGTAGTGCCCAGGGGGGTGTAGAGCAGTACTTC
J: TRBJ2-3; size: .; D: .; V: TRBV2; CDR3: CASSPWLADTQYF; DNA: TGTGCCAGCAGTCCCTGGCTCGCAGATACGCAGTATTTT
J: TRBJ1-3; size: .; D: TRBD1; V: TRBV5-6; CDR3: CASSPGTGFRTGNTIYF; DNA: TGTGCCAGCAGTCCCGGGACAGGGTTCCGTACTGGAAACACCATATATTTT
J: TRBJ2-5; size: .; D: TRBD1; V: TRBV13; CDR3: CASSSQGVSQETQYF; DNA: TGTGCCAGCAGCTCCCAGGGGGTCAGCCAAGAGACCCAGTACTTC
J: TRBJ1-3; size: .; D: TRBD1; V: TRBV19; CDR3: CASCDRGRTAGNTIYF; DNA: TGTGCCAGTTGCGACAGGGGGAGGACGGCTGGAAACACCATATATTTT
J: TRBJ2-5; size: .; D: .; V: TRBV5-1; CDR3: CASSSGSEETQYF; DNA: TGCGCCAGCAGCTCTGGGAGCGAAGAGACCCAGTACTTC
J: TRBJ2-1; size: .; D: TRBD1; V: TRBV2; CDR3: CASSPRQGAIEQFF; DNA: TGTGCCAGCAGTCCAAGACAGGGGGCGATTGAGCAGTTCTTC
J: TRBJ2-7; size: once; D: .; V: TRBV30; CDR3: CAWSELRQTFSSYEQYF; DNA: TGTGCCTGGAGTGAACTCCGACAGACTTTCAGCTCCTACGAGCAGTACTTC
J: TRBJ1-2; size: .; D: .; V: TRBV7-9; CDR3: CASSLDAYGYTF; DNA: TGTGCCAGCAGCTTGGACGCCTATGGCTACACCTTC
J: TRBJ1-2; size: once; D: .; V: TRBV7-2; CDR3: CASRPPTGTASYTF; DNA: TGTGCCAGCAGACCTCCCACGGGAACAGCCTCCTACACCTTC
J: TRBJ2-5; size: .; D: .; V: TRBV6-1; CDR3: CASSVTWVRDQETQYF; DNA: TGTGCCAGCAGTGTGACTTGGGTAAGGGACCAAGAGACCCAGTACTTC
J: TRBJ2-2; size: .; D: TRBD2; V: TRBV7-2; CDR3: CASRTSANTGELFF; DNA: TGTGCCAGCAGAACTAGCGCGAACACCGGGGAGCTGTTTTTT
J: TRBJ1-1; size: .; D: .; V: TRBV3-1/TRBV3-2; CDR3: CASSHLRQEGGGDQNGAFF; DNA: TGTGCCAGCAGCCACTTAAGACAAGAGGGGGGCGGGGACCAGAATGGAGCTTTCTTT
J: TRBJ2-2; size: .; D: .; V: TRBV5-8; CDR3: CASSFRFWYNTGELFF; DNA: TGTGCCAGCAGCTTTAGATTTTGGTACAACACCGGGGAGCTGTTTTTT
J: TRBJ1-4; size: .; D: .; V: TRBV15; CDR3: CATSRDEPGEKLFF; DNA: TGTGCCACCAGCAGAGATGAGCCGGGCGAAAAACTGTTTTTT
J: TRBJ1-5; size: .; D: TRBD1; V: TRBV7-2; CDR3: CASSLRQGAQPQHF; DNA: TGTGCCAGCAGCTTACGGCAGGGGGCTCAGCCCCAGCATTTT
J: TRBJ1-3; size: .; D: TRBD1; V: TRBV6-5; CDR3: CASSRDSLNTIYF; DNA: TGTGCCAGCAGCCGGGACAGTTTAAACACCATATATTTT
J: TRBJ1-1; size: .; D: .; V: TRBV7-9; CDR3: CASSLVAGAGTEAFF; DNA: TGTGCCAGCAGCTTAGTTGCAGGGGCGGGCACTGAAGCTTTCTTT
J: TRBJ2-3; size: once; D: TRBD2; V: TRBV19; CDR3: CASSPGLAGGPAAQYF; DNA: TGTGCCAGTAGTCCGGGACTAGCGGGGGGGCCCGCTGCGCAGTATTTT
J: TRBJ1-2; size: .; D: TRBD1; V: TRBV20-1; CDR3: CSASRGQGRDYGYTF; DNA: TGCAGTGCTAGTCGCGGACAGGGGCGTGACTATGGCTACACCTTC
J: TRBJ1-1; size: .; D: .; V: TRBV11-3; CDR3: CASSRDSTGAEAFF; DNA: TGTGCCAGCAGCAGAGACTCGACAGGAGCTGAAGCTTTCTTT
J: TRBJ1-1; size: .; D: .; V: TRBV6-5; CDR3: CASRAGRNTEAFF; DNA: TGTGCCAGCAGGGCTGGACGAAACACTGAAGCTTTCTTT
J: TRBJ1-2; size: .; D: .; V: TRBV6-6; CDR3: CASSPFIMSVGRPENYGYTF; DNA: TGTGCCAGCAGTCCTTTTATAATGAGTGTCGGTCGGCCGGAGAACTATGGCTACACCTTC
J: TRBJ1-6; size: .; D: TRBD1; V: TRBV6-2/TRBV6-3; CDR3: CASSYRNRSGGTGTSPLHF; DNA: TGTGCCAGCAGTTACCGTAATCGATCCGGTGGGACAGGGACCTCACCCCTCCACTTT
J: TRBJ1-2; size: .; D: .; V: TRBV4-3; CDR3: CASSQSPLDSLGGYTF; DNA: TGCGCCAGCAGCCAATCCCCTCTTGACAGCCTAGGGGGCTACACCTTC
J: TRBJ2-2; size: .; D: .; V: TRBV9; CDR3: CASSVQGDGYTGELFF; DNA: TGTGCCAGCAGCGTACAAGGGGACGGATACACCGGGGAGCTGTTTTTT
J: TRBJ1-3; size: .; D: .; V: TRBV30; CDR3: CAWRVGGHLSGNTIYF; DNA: TGTGCCTGGAGGGTGGGGGGACATCTGTCTGGAAACACCATATATTTT
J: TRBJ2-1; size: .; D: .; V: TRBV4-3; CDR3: CASSQDTRGIEQFF; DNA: TGCGCCAGCAGCCAAGATACTCGGGGGATTGAGCAGTTCTTC
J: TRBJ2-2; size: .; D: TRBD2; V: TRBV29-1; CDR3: CSARLAGGVGELFF; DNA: TGCAGCGCTAGACTAGCGGGAGGTGTTGGGGAGCTGTTTTTT
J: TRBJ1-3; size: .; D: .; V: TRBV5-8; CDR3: CASSFDRPIHTIYF; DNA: TGTGCCAGCAGCTTTGACAGACCGATCCACACCATATATTTT
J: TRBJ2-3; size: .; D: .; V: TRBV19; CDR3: CASRSGVWPDTQYF; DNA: TGTGCCAGTAGGAGCGGAGTCTGGCCAGATACGCAGTATTTT
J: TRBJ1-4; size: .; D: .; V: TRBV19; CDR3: CASSISLTSEKLFF; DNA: TGTGCCAGTAGTATTTCCCTTACGAGTGAAAAACTGTTTTTT
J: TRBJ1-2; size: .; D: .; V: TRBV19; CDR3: CASSILNGYTF; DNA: TGTGCCAGTAGTATTCTGAATGGCTACACCTTC
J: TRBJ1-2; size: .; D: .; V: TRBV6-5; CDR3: CASRGLDGFYGYTF; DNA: TGTGCCAGCAGGGGGCTAGACGGCTTCTATGGCTACACCTTC
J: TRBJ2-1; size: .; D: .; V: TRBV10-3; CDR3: CATAFLAQQGEQFF; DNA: TGTGCCACCGCCTTCCTAGCACAACAGGGTGAGCAGTTCTTC
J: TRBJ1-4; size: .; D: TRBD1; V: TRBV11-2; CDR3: CASSLEWQGETNEKLFF; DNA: TGTGCCAGCAGCTTAGAGTGGCAGGGGGAAACTAATGAAAAACTGTTTTTT
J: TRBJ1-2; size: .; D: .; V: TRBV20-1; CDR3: CSARSYGYTF; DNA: TGCAGTGCTAGGTCTTATGGCTACACCTTC
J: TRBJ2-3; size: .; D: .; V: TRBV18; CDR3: CASSLLKTDTQYF; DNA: TGTGCCAGCTCACTACTAAAGACAGATACGCAGTATTTT
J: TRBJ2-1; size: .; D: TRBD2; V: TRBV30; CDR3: CAWSVGLAGDEQFF; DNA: TGTGCCTGGAGTGTAGGACTAGCGGGAGATGAGCAGTTCTTC
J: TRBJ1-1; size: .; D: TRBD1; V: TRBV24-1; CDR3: CATNPQGARNTEAFF; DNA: TGTGCCACCAACCCTCAGGGGGCGCGGAACACTGAAGCTTTCTTT
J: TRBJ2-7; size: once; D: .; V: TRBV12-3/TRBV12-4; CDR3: CASGFSYEQYF; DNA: TGTGCCAGCGGGTTCTCCTACGAGCAGTACTTC
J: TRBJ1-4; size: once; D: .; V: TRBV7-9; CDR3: CASSPNWGLGEKLFF; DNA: TGTGCCAGCAGCCCCAACTGGGGATTGGGTGAAAAACTGTTTTTT
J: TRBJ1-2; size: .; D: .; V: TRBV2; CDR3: CASSEARMGGYGYTF; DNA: TGTGCCAGCAGTGAAGCGCGAATGGGAGGCTATGGCTACACCTTC
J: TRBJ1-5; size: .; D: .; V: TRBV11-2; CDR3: CASSLTGGNQPQHF; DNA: TGTGCCAGCAGCCTAACAGGTGGGAATCAGCCCCAGCATTTT
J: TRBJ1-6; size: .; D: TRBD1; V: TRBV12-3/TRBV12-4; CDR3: CASTDRYNSPLHF; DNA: TGTGCCAGCACGGACAGGTATAATTCACCCCTCCACTTT
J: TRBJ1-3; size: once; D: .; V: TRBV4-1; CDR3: CASSRTGSGNTIYF; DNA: TGCGCCAGCAGCCGAACAGGCTCTGGAAACACCATATATTTT
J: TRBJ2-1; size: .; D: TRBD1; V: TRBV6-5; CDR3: CASSYQGTGSRNEQFF; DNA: TGTGCCAGCAGTTACCAAGGGACAGGGTCCCGAAATGAGCAGTTCTTC
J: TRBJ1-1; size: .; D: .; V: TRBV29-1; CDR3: CSVEYRTEAFF; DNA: TGCAGCGTTGAGTATAGGACTGAAGCTTTCTTT
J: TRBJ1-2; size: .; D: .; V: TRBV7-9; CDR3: CASSPGMYGYTF; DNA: TGTGCCAGCAGTCCTGGGATGTATGGCTACACCTTC
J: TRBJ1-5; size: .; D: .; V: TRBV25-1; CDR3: CASSGTGTGFNQPQHF; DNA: TGTGCCAGCAGCGGAACAGGGACGGGGTTCAATCAGCCCCAGCATTTT
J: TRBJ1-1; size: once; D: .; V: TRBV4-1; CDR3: CASSQVGVNTEAFF; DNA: TGCGCCAGCAGCCAGGTGGGGGTGAACACTGAAGCTTTCTTT
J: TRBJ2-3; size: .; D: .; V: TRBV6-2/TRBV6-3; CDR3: CARSTGLGTATTDTQYF; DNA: TGTGCCCGCAGTACTGGGTTGGGCACCGCTACCACAGATACGCAGTATTTT
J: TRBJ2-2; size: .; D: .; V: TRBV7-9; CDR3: CASSSGQTNTGELFF; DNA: TGTGCCAGCAGCTCGGGACAAACGAACACCGGGGAGCTGTTTTTT